The T cell receptor (beta chain) under discussion was sequenced for a study of vaccination and CD4 T cells after COVID-19. A note on this clonotype: Its antigen is undetermined.

The Oncomine TCR Beta short-read assay was what sequenced the DNA obtained from cultured CD4+ T cells. TCRdb re-derived calls from the PCR reads in MiXCR, one entry per CDR3 protein. In the table there are about 15,000 distinct CDR3 sequences, 42% of which are singletons. Described treatment: roughly ten-day PBMC culture with coronavirus spike peptide pools or control peptides (ViraFEST assay). The clonotype originates from a human donor with COVID-19. Sequenced: cultured CD4+ T cells from blood.

CDR3 sequence reads: CSAREGDREIIQYF. In DNA form, the CDR3 reads TGCAGTGCTAGAGAAGGGGACAGGGAGATCATTCAGTACTTC. V and J are TRBV20-1 and TRBJ2-4; 9 bases line up with TRBD1. The CDR3 extends over 14 amino acids. From germline, CDR1 is DFQATT and CDR2 SNEGSKA (reference sequence). V was pared by 0 bases and J by 9 bases, with 6 bases of the junction left unmatched.